This paragraph reports one T cell receptor (beta chain). Its antigen is not known. In germline, CDR1 is MNHNS, CDR2 SASEGT. V shed 7 bases and J 2 bases; nucleotides not matched to a gene: 5. This CDR3 is 13 amino acids long. Time point in this sample: pretreatment peripheral blood. Urothelial carcinoma affected the patients, and it was locally advanced or metastatic. This specimen belongs to a study of PD-L1 blockade in urothelial cancer. On the study more broadly: The year 2014 saw patients start atezolizumab, 1,200 mg intravenously every 3 weeks. Prior chemotherapy in patients spanned 0 to 3 regimens. Regarding the study as a whole: For durable-benefit patients, tumor-associated blood clones expanded more at 3 weeks.

Profiled with immunoSEQ multiplex PCR; TCRdb holds only in-frame clones, not every one. In the table there are roughly 56,000 clones, around 84% of which are singletons. The rearrangement links TRBV6-1 to TRBJ2-7; TRBD1 matches 7 bases. Specimen: PBMCs, collected around atezolizumab (anti-PD-L1) treatment. The receptor was derived from a man aged 55 to 70 with urothelial cancer. The DNA for the CDR3 is TGTGCCAGCAACCGGGACAGAGCCTACGAGCAGTACTTC. It encodes CASNRDRAYEQYF.